This TCR beta chain originates from a study of T cell responses to AZD1222 COVID-19 vaccine. There are 15 residues in the CDR3. Germline lookup yields CDR1 SGHAT and CDR2 FQNNGV. V dropped 0 bases and J dropped 2; count of bases not matched to a gene: 4. The data were produced by immunoSEQ multiplex PCR, yet TCRdb's version contains in-frame clones alone and is incomplete. The profile shows 80,000 or so clones, 60% to 85% of them singletons. About this clone: Its antigen is undetermined.

Findings and caveats of the study: CD4 TCRs associated with vaccination spanned spike, dominating at 160-218 and 743-854. Donor demographics were predominantly white British with a female majority; clonal diversity may be underestimated. Of spike-specific TCRs, nearly half reportedly target regions left unmutated in variants. AZD1222 recipients seropositive at baseline numbered only five to seven.

The sequence came from an adult who received the MenACWY meningococcal vaccine as a control. Material: peripheral blood, obtained 28 days after the second dose of the MenACWY control vaccine. V is TRBV11-2 and J is TRBJ2-7; TRBD2 agrees at 7 bases. CDR3 sequence: CASSLDPTSTYEQYF. Here the CDR3 DNA reads TGTGCCAGCAGCTTAGACCCGACTAGCACCTACGAGCAGTACTTC.